This is a list of T cell receptor beta chains from one sample in a study of early T cells in non-severe SARS-CoV-2 infection. A single record per CDR3 protein comes from TCRdb applying MiXCR to the 5' RACE reads. This table has some 36,000 distinct CDR3 sequences, 5.5% to 7% appearing once. The specimen sequenced was whole blood. These receptors were obtained from an adult who was a healthcare worker with PCR-confirmed SARS-CoV-2 infection or an uninfected control (not recorded which). Each CDR3 is given without its conserved first and last residue. A D gene is named only where the DNA matches it firmly. Clone size is given for some rows only: seen once, a few or many times, or a class if the clone is expanded.

D gene: .; clone size: few; V gene: TRBV7-9; J gene: TRBJ1-1; CDR3 protein: ASSYNRDTEAF
D gene: .; clone size: many; V gene: TRBV5-8; J gene: TRBJ2-7; CDR3 protein: ASSLKSSYEQY
D gene: TRBD2; clone size: many; V gene: TRBV5-1; J gene: TRBJ2-1; CDR3 protein: ASSLDLGLAGPYNEQF
D gene: TRBD2; clone size: few; V gene: TRBV12-3/TRBV12-4; J gene: TRBJ2-1; CDR3 protein: ASSPGTSGIYNEQF
D gene: .; clone size: .; V gene: TRBV5-1; J gene: TRBJ2-1; CDR3 protein: ASSPGATVSRQYIEQF
D gene: .; clone size: many; V gene: TRBV20-1; J gene: TRBJ1-1; CDR3 protein: SAPDSTEAF
D gene: TRBD1; clone size: many; V gene: TRBV29-1; J gene: TRBJ2-5; CDR3 protein: SVNPRGLGETQY
D gene: TRBD2; clone size: .; V gene: TRBV3-1; J gene: TRBJ2-3; CDR3 protein: ASSQDSLAGVADTQY
D gene: .; clone size: few; V gene: TRBV28; J gene: TRBJ2-7; CDR3 protein: ASTGRGSEQY
D gene: TRBD2; clone size: many; V gene: TRBV20-1; J gene: TRBJ2-7; CDR3 protein: SASSGLSDEQY
D gene: TRBD1; clone size: many; V gene: TRBV27; J gene: TRBJ2-6; CDR3 protein: ASRRQGTTFSGANVLT
D gene: .; clone size: many; V gene: TRBV7-6; J gene: TRBJ1-4; CDR3 protein: ASSLATNEKLF
D gene: .; clone size: many; V gene: TRBV6-6; J gene: TRBJ2-7; CDR3 protein: ASSYSRDSSYEQY
D gene: TRBD2; clone size: few; V gene: TRBV27; J gene: TRBJ2-1; CDR3 protein: ASSWRLAEYNEQF
D gene: .; clone size: many; V gene: TRBV27; J gene: TRBJ2-7; CDR3 protein: ASSPLGQYEQY
D gene: .; clone size: many; V gene: TRBV5-6; J gene: TRBJ2-7; CDR3 protein: ASSRTGTVSYEQY
D gene: TRBD2; clone size: many; V gene: TRBV20-1; J gene: TRBJ2-1; CDR3 protein: SRLAGGHNEQF